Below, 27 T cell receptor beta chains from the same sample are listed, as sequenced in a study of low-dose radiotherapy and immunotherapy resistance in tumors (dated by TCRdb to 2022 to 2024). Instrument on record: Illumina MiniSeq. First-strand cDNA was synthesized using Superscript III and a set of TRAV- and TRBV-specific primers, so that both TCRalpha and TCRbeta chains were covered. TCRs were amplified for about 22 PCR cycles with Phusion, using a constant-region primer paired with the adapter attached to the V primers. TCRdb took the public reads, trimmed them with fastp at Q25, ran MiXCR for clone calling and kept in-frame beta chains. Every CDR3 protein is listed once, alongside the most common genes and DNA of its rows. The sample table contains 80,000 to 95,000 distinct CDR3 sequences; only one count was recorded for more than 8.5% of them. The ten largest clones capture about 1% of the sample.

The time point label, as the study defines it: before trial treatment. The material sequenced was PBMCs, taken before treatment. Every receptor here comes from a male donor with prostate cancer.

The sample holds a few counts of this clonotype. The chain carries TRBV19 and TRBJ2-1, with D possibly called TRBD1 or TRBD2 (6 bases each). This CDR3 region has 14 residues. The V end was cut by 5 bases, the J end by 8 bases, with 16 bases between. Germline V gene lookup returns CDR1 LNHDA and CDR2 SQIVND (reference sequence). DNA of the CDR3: TGTGCCAGTAGTTCCGGGGGCAGTTCGTATGAGCAGTTCTTC. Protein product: CASSSGGSSYEQFF. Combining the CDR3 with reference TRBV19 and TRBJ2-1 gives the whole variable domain DGGITQSPKYLFRKEGQNVTLSCEQNLNHDAMYWYRQDPGQGLRLIYYSQIVNDFQKGDIAEGYSVSREKKESFPLTVTSAQKNPTAFYLCASSSGGSSYEQFFGPGTRLTVL.

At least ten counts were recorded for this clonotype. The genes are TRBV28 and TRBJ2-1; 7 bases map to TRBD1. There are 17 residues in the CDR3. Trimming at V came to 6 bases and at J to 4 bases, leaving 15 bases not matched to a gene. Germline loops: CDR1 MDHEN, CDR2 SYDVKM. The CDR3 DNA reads TGTGCCAGCAGGGGTACGGGACAGAAGTTTGGATACAATGAGCAGTTCTTC. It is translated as CASRGTGQKFGYNEQFF.

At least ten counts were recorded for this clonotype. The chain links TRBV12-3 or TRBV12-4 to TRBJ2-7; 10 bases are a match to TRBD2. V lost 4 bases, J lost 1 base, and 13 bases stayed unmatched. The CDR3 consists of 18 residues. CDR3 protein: CASSSQGLAGGLSYEQYF. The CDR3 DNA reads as TGTGCCAGCAGTTCCCAGGGATTAGCGGGAGGTCTGTCCTACGAGCAGTACTTC.

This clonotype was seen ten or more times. CDR3 nucleotides: TGCAGTGTTCGAGCGGGAGCCTCCTCCTACAATGAGCAGTTCTTC. It specifies CSVRAGASSYNEQFF. The V call is TRBV20-1, the J call TRBJ2-1, with 8 bases fitting TRBD2. Germline CDR1 DFQATT, CDR2 SNEGSKA (reference sequence). The CDR3 contains 15 residues. Losses at the gene ends were 7 bases for V and 0 bases for J; bases not matched to a gene: 8.

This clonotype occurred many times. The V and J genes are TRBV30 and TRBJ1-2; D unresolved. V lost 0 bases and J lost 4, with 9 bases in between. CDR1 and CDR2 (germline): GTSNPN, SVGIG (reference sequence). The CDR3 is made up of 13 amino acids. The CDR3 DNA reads TGTGCCTGGAGTGTTGAGTTTCTCTATGGCTACACCTTC. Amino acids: CAWSVEFLYGYTF. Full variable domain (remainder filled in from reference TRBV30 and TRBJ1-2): SQTIHQWPATLVQPVGSPLSLECTVEGTSNPNLYWYRQAAGRGLQLLFYSVGIGQISSEVPQNLSASRPQDRQFILSSKKLLLSDSGFYLCAWSVEFLYGYTFGSGTRLTVV.

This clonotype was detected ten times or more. For the CDR3, the DNA is TGTGCCAGCAGCTTGGGACTAGCGGGAGCCCCAGCCAGGGAGCTGTTTTTT. Its translation: CASSLGLAGAPARELFF. This chain connects TRBV7-2 to TRBJ2-2; 14 bases fit TRBD2. Germline-derived CDR1 and CDR2 are SGHTA and FQGNSA. CDR3 length: 17 amino acids. The ends lost 3 bases at V and 9 bases at J; junction bases unmatched: 9.

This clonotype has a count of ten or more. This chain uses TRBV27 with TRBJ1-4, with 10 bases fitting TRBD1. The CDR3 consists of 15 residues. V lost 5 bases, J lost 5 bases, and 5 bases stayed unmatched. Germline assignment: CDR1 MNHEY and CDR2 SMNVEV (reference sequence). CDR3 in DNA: TGTGCCAGCAGTGCGATGACAGGGGGCAATGAAAAACTGTTTTTT. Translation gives CASSAMTGGNEKLFF.

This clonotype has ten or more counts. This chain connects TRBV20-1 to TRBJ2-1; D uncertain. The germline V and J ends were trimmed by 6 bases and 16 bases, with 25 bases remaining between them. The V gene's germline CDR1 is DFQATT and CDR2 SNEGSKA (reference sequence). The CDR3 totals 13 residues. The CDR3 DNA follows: TGCAGTGCCCGCACCCCGGGCAGTTCTTCGCCCTTCTTC. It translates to CSARTPGSSSPFF.

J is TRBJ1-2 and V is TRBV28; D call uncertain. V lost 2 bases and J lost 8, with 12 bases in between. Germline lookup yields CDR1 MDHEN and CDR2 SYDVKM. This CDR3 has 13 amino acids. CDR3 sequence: CASSLEGWRGYTF. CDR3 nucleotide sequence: TGTGCCAGCAGTTTAGAGGGCTGGCGAGGCTACACCTTC.

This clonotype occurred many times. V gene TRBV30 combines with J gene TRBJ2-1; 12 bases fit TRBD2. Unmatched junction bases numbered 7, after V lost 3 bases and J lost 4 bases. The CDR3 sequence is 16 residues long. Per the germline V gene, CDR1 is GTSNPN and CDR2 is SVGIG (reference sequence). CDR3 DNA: TGTGCCTGGAGCCCCCGACTAGCGGGAGCGTACAATGAGCAGTTCTTC. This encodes CAWSPRLAGAYNEQFF.

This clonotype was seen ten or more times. This CDR3 reads CASASEGENTEAFF. The CDR3 DNA reads as TGTGCCAGCGCGTCTGAGGGAGAGAACACTGAAGCTTTCTTT. The chain carries TRBV2 and TRBJ1-1; no definite D call. V lost 8 bases and J lost 1, with 14 bases in between. The CDR3 runs 14 residues. Germline assignment: CDR1 SNHLY and CDR2 FYNNEI.

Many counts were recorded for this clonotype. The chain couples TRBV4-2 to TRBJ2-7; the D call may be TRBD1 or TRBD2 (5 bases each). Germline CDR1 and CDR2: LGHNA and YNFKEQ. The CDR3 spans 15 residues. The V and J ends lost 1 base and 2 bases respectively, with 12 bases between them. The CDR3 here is CASSQAGDPTYEQYF. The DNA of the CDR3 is TGTGCCAGCAGCCAAGCCGGGGACCCAACCTACGAGCAGTACTTC.

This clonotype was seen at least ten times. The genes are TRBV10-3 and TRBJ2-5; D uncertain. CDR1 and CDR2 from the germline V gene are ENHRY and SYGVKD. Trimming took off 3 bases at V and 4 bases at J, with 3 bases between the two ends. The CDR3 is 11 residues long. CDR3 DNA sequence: TGTGCCATCAGTGAAAGAGAGACCCAGTACTTC. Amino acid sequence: CAISERETQYF.

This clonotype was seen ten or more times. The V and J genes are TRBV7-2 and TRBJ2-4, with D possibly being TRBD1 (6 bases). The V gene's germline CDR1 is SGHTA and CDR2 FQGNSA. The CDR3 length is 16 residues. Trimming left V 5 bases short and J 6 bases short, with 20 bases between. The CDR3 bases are TGTGCCAGCAGCCCCGCAGGGGCGCCCGCGGGAAACATTCAGTACTTC. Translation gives CASSPAGAPAGNIQYF.

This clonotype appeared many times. CDR3 sequence reads: CASGLAGNEQFF. The CDR3 nucleotides read TGTGCCAGCGGACTAGCGGGCAATGAGCAGTTCTTC. The chain is built from TRBV5-6 and TRBJ2-1; the match to TRBD2 covers 11 bases. Losses at the gene ends were 7 bases for V and 6 bases for J; bases not matched to a gene: 0. There are 12 residues in the CDR3. Germline V lookup: CDR1 SGHDT, CDR2 YYEEEE. The full variable domain, its missing parts supplied by reference TRBV5-6 and TRBJ2-1, is DAGVTQSPTHLIKTRGQQVTLRCSPKSGHDTVSWYQQALGQGPQFIFQYYEEEERQRGNFPDRFSGHQFPNYSSELNVNALLLGDSALYLCASGLAGNEQFFGPGTRLTVL.

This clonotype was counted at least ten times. CDR3 residues: CASSMSGAGELFF. For the CDR3, the DNA is TGTGCCAGCAGTATGAGCGGGGCCGGGGAGCTGTTTTTT. This chain connects TRBV28 to TRBJ2-2; 7 nucleotides line up with TRBD2. Trimming at V came to 5 bases and at J to 6 bases, leaving 3 bases not matched to a gene. This CDR3 spans 13 amino acids. Germline CDR1 MDHEN, CDR2 SYDVKM.

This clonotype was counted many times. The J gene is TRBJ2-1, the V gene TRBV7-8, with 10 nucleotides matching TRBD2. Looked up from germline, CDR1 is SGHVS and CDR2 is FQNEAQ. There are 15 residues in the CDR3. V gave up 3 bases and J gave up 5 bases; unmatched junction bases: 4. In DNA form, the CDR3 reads TGTGCCAGCAGCTTGGGGACTAGCGTTAACAATGAGCAGTTCTTC. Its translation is CASSLGTSVNNEQFF.

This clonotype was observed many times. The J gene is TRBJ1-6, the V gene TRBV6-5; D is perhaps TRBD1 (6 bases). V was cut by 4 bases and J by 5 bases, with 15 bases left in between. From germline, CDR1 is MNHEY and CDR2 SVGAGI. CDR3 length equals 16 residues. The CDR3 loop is CASSLGDRIDNSPLHF. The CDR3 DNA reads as TGTGCCAGCAGTTTAGGAGACAGGATCGATAATTCACCCCTCCACTTT.

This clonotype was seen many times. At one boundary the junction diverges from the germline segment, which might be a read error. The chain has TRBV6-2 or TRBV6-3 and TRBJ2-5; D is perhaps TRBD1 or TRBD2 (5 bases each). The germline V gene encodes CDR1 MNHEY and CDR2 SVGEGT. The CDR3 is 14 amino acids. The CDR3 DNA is TGTGCCAGCAGTGAGGGGCGGTCCCAAGGGACCCAGTACTTC. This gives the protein CASSEGRSQGTQYF.

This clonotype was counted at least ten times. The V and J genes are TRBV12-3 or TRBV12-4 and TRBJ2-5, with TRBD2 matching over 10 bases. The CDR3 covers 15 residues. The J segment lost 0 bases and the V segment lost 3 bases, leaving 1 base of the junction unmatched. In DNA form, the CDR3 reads TGTGCCAGCAGTTTTCTAGCGGGAGACCAAGAGACCCAGTACTTC. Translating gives CASSFLAGDQETQYF.

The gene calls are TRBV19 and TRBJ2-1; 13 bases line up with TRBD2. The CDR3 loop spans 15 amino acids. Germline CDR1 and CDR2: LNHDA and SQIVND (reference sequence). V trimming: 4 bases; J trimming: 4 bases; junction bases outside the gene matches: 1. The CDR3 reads CASSRLAGGYNEQFF. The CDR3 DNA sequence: TGTGCCAGTAGTAGACTAGCGGGAGGATACAATGAGCAGTTCTTC. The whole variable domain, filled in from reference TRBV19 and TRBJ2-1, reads DGGITQSPKYLFRKEGQNVTLSCEQNLNHDAMYWYRQDPGQGLRLIYYSQIVNDFQKGDIAEGYSVSREKKESFPLTVTSAQKNPTAFYLCASSRLAGGYNEQFFGPGTRLTVL.

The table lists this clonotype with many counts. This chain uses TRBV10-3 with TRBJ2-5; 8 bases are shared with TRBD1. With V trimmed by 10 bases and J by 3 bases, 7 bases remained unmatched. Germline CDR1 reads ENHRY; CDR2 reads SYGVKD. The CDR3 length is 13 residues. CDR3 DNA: TGTGCCACCGCCGCAGGGGGCGAAGAGACCCAGTACTTC. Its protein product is CATAAGGEETQYF.

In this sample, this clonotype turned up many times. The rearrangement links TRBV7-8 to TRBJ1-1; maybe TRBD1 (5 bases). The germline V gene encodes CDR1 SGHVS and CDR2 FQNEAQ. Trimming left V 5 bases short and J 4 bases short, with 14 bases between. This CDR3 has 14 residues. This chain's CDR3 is CASSAKSRATEAFF. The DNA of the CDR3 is TGTGCCAGCAGCGCCAAATCCAGGGCCACTGAAGCTTTCTTT.

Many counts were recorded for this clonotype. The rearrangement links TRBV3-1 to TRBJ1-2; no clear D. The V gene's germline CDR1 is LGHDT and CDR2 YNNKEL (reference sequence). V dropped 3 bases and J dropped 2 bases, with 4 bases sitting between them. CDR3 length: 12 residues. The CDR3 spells CASSQANYGYTF. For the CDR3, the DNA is TGTGCCAGCAGCCAGGCGAACTATGGCTACACCTTC. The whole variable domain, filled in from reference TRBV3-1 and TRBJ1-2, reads DTAVSQTPKYLVTQMGNDKSIKCEQNLGHDTMYWYKQDSKKFLKIMFSYNNKELIINETVPNRFSPKSPDKAHLNLHINSLELGDSAVYFCASSQANYGYTFGSGTRLTVV.

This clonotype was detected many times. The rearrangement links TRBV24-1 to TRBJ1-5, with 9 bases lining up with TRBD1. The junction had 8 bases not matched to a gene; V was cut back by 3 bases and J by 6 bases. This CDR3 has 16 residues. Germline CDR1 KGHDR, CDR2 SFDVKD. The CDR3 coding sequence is TGTGCCACCAGTGATGAGACAGGGGGGAGATTTCAGCCCCAGCATTTT. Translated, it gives CATSDETGGRFQPQHF.

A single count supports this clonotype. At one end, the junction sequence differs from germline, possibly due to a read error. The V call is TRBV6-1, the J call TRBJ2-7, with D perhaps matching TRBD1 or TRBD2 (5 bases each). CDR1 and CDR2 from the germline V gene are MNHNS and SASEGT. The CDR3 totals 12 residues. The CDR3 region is CASRRGSYERYF. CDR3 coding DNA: TGTGCCAGCAGGAGGGGCTCCTACGAGCGGTACTTC.

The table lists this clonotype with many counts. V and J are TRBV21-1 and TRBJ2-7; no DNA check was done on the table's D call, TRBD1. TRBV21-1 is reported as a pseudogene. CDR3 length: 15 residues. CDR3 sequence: CASSYVRTGFDEQYF. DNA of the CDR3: TGTGCCAGCAGCTACGTAAGGACAGGGTTTGACGAGCAGTACTTC.